The entry below describes one T cell receptor beta chain. This specimen comes from a study of blood T cell repertoires in COVID-19. Study-level information: Whether acute or convalescent, the COVID-19 samples came from the United States, Italy and Spain.

The CDR3 runs 15 residues. Germline V gene lookup returns CDR1 LNHDA and CDR2 SQIVND (reference sequence). V lost 6 bases, J lost 0 bases, and 3 bases stayed unmatched. Authors' analysis steps: Cell counts per sample came from amplifying reference gene primers. Produced via immunoSEQ multiplex PCR; TCRdb's table is partial and in-frame only. Clonal size and the V and J genes are those of that table, whereas D and trimming came from the DNA. The sample has over 150,000 clones, around 83% seen once. The receptor was isolated from a woman aged 55-69 years with COVID-19, enrolled during active disease. The J gene is TRBJ1-5, the V gene TRBV19, with 9 positions matching TRBD1. Sequencing was performed on peripheral blood. DNA of the CDR3: TGTGCCAGTAGCGGGACAGGGAATAGCAATCAGCCCCAGCATTTT. Its translation is CASSGTGNSNQPQHF.